The clone carrying this T cell receptor (beta chain) has more than one count but fewer than ten. CDR3 length: 14 residues. Deletions cut 4 bases from V and 0 bases from J, with 7 bases between. Germline CDR1 reads KGHSH; CDR2 reads LQKENI. This sample was included in a study of blood T cell repertoires in COVID-19. For the study at large: Collection of acute and convalescent COVID-19 samples took place in the United States, Italy and Spain.

TCRdb's table, derived via immunoSEQ multiplex PCR, lists solely in-frame clones and lacks some. This table holds approximately 200,000 clones, about 90% found once. The chain couples TRBV18 to TRBJ1-3; tentatively, D is TRBD1 (6 bases). The sequenced sample consisted of peripheral blood. The sequence came from a man aged 30 to 45 with COVID-19, enrolled during active disease. This chain's CDR3 is CASSRDTSGNTIYF. CDR3 bases: TGTGCCAGCTCACGGGACACCTCTGGAAACACCATATATTTT. The whole variable domain, filled in from reference TRBV18 and TRBJ1-3, reads NAGVMQNPRHLVRRRGQEARLRCSPMKGHSHVYWYRQLPEEGLKFMVYLQKENIIDESGMPKERFSAEFPKEGPSILRIQQVVRGDSAAYFCASSRDTSGNTIYFGEGSWLTVV.